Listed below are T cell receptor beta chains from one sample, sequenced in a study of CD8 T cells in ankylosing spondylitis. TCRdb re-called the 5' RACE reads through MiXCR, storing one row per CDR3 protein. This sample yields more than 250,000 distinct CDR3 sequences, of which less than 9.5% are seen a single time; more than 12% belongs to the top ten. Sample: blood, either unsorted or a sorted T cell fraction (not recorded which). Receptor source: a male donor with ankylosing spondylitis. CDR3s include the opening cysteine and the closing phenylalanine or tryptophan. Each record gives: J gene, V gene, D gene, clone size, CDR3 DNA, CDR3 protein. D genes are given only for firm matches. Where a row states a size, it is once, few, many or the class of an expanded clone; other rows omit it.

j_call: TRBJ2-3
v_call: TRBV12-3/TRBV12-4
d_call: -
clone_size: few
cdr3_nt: TGTGCCAGCAGTCTCCGGGACACGAGCACAGATACGCAGTATTTT
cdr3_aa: CASSLRDTSTDTQYF

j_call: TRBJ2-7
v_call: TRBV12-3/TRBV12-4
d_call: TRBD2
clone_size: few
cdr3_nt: TGTGCCAGCAGTTTCTTAGCGGGACCCTACGAGCAGTACTTC
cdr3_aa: CASSFLAGPYEQYF

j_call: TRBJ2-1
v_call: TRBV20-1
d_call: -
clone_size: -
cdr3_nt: TGCAGTGCTAGCAATAACCGCGGTCGGGATGAGCAGTTCTTC
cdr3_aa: CSASNNRGRDEQFF

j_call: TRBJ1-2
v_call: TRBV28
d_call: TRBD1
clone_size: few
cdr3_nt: TGTGCCAGCAGTTCCCTGGGGACAGCGGGCTATGGCTACACCTTC
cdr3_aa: CASSSLGTAGYGYTF

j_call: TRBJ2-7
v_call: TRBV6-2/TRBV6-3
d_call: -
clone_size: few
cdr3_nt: TGTGCCAGCAGTTACCGCCGGGACTCCACCTACGAGCAGTACTTC
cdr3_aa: CASSYRRDSTYEQYF

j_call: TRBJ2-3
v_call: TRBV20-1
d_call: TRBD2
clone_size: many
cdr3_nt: TGCAGTGCTAGGACTAGCCGGGATACGCAGTATTTT
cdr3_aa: CSARTSRDTQYF

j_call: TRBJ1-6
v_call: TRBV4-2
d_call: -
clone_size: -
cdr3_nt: TGTGCCAGCAGCCAAGAAAAGGCCCCGGGATCACCCCTCCACTTT
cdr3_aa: CASSQEKAPGSPLHF

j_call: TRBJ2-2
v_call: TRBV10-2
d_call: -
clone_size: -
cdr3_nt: TGCGCCAGCAGTGACAGGGCAAGGAGCACCGGGGAGCTGTTTTTT
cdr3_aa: CASSDRARSTGELFF

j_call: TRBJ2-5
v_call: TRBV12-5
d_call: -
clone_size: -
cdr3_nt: TGTGCTAGTGGTTTCGGACTTGAGACCCAGTACTTC
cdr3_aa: CASGFGLETQYF

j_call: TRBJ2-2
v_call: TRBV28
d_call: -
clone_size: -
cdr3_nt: TGTGCCAGCAGTTTATTTCTAGGTTTCACCGGGGAGCTGTTTTTT
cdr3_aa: CASSLFLGFTGELFF

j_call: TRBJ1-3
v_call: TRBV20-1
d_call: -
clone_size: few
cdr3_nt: TGCAGTGCTAGATCCATGGACGGAACTGGAAACACCATATATTTT
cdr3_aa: CSARSMDGTGNTIYF

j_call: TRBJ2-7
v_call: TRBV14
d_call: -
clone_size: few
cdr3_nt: TGTGCCAGCAGCGGATACCGGGACCCTCCGTACTTC
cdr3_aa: CASSGYRDPPYF

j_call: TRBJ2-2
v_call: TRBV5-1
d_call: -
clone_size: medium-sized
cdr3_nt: TGCGCCAGCAGCTTCGACACCGGTCCCGGGGAGCTGTTTTTT
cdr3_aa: CASSFDTGPGELFF

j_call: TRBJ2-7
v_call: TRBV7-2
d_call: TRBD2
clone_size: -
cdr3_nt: TGTGCCAGCAGCAGACCCACTAGCGGGACCTACGAGCAGTACTTC
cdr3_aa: CASSRPTSGTYEQYF

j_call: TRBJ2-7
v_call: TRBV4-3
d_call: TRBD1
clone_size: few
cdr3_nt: TGCGCCAGCAGCCAAGGACAGGGTTTGTACTTC
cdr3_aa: CASSQGQGLYF

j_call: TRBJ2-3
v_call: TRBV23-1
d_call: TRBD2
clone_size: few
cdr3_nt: TGCGCCAGCAGTCAGGGATTTCAGGCGGGAGGGCCCTATACGCAGTATTTT
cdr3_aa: CASSQGFQAGGPYTQYF

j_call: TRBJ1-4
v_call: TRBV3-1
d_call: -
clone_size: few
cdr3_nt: TGTGCCAGCAGCCAATTGGTCAGGGATGCGGAAAAACTGTTTTTT
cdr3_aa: CASSQLVRDAEKLFF

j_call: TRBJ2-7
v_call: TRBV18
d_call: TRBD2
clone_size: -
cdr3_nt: TGTGCCAGCTCACCTGGGACTAGCGGACTCCTTGGCCGCGAGCAGTACTTC
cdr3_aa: CASSPGTSGLLGREQYF

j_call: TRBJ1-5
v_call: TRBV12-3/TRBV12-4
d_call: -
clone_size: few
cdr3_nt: TGTGCCAGCAGTTTAGGGGGGGATTCTCAGCCCCAGCATTTT
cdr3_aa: CASSLGGDSQPQHF

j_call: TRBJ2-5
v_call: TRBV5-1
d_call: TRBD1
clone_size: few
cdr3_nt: TGCGCCAGCAGCGCCCGGGACAGCTCCCGGGAGACCCAGTACTTC
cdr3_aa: CASSARDSSRETQYF

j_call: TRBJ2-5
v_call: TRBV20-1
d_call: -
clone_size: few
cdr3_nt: TGCAGTCAGACTTGGGGGGAGACCCAGTACTTC
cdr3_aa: CSQTWGETQYF

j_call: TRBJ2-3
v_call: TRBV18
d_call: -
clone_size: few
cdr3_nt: TGTGCCAGCTCACCACCCACTGGAGATACGCAGTATTTT
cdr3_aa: CASSPPTGDTQYF

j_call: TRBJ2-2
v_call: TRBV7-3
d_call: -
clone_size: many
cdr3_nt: TGTGCCAGCAGTCCCCAAGCCACCGGGGAGCTGTTTTTT
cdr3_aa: CASSPQATGELFF

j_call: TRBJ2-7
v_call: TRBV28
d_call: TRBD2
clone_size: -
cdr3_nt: TGTGCCAGCAGTCTAACTAGCGGCCCCTACGAGCAGTACTTC
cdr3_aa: CASSLTSGPYEQYF

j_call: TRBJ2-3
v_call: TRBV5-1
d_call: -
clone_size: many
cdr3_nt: TGCGCCAGCAGCGCCGGGACTAGCACAGATACGCAGTATTTT
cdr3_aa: CASSAGTSTDTQYF

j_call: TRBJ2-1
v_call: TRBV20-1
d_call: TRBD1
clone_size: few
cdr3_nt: TGCAGTGCTAGAGATCCGGACAGGGGAGGTGGTAGCGAGCAGTTCTTC
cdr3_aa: CSARDPDRGGGSEQFF

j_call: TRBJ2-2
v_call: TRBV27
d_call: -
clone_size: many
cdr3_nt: TGTGCCAGCAGTTCCAGGGTCGGGGAGCTGTTTTTT
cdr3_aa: CASSSRVGELFF

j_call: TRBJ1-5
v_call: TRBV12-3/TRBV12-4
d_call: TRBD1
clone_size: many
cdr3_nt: TGTGCCAGCAGGGGACAGGGAACTGGCAATCAGCCCCAGCATTTT
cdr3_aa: CASRGQGTGNQPQHF

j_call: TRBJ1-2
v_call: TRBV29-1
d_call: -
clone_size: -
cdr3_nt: TGCAGCGTTGAACGGGGCACAAACTATGGCTACACCTTC
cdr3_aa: CSVERGTNYGYTF

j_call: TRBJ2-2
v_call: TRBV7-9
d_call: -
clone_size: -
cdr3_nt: TGTGCCAGCAGCTTAGGGTGGACCGGGGAGCTGTTTTTT
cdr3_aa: CASSLGWTGELFF

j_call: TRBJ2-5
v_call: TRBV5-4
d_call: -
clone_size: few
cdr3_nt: TGTGCCAGCAGCTTGCCCGGGTCACAAGAGACCCAGTACTTC
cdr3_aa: CASSLPGSQETQYF

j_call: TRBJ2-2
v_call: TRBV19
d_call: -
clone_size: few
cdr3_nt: TGTGCCAGCAGTATTAGGGGATACACCGGGGAGCTGTTTTTT
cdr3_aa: CASSIRGYTGELFF

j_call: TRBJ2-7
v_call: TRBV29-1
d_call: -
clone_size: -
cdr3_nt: TGCAGCGTTGAGGGCCAGGCGGACTACGAGCAGTACTTC
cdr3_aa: CSVEGQADYEQYF

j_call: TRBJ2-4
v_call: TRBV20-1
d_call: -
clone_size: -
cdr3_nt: TGCAGTGCTAGAGTAACCCCTGGGGAGAACATTCAGTACTTC
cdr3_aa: CSARVTPGENIQYF

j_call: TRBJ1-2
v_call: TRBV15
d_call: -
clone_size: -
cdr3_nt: TGTGCCACCAGCAGAGATCTGGTTGGGCAGTCAGGGGACTATGGCTACACCTTC
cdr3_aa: CATSRDLVGQSGDYGYTF

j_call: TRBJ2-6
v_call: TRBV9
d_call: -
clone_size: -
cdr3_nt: TGTGCCAGCAGCGTCAGGGAGTCTGGGGCCAACGTCCTGACTTTC
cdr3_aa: CASSVRESGANVLTF

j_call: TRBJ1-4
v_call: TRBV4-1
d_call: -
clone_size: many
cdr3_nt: TGCGCCAGCAGCCAAGACCCCAGCGAACTGTTTTTT
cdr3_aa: CASSQDPSELFF

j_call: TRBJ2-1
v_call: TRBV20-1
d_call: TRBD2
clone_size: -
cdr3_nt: TGCAGTCCTATTGGGGAGGGTGAGCAGTTCTTC
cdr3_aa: CSPIGEGEQFF

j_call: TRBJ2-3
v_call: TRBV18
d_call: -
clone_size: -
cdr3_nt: TGTGCCAGCTCGTCAGACGAAGATACGCAGTATTTT
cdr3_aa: CASSSDEDTQYF

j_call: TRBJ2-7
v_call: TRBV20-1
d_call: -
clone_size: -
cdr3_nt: TGCAGTGCTGACGACAGGTCGGCTAGCGGATACACCTCCTACGAGCAGTACTTC
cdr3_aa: CSADDRSASGYTSYEQYF

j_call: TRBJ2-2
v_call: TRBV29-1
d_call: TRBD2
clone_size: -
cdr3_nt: TGCAGCGTTCTCGCGGGAGTCGCTACCGGGGAGCTGTTTTTT
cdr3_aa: CSVLAGVATGELFF